These T cell receptor beta chains were read from a single sample in a study of PD-1 blockade in classical Hodgkin lymphoma. TCRdb keeps only in-frame clones here, not all; method: immunoSEQ multiplex PCR. Found here are about 31,000 clones, around 80% of them singletons; the top ten hold about 18%. Source: peripheral blood mononuclear cells (PBMCs), taken before the fourth cycle of nivolumab. These receptors originate from a human donor with classical Hodgkin lymphoma. Both conserved end residues are part of each CDR3. A D gene is named only where the DNA matches it firmly. Clone size is given for some rows only: seen once, a few or many times, or a class if the clone is expanded.

v_call	j_call	cdr3_length	d_call	clone_size	cdr3_nt	cdr3_aa
TRBV5-1	TRBJ1-1	12	-	-	TGCGCCAGCAGCTATGGACAGAGTGAAGCTTTCTTT	CASSYGQSEAFF
TRBV21-1	TRBJ1-6	11	-	-	TGTGCCAGCTTCCCGCGGCGGAAAGTCCACTTT	CASFPRRKVHF
TRBV2	TRBJ2-5	17	-	-	TGTGCCAGCAGTGCGGGAGCGCCCGGGGCCGTGGGAGAGACCCAGTACTTC	CASSAGAPGAVGETQYF
TRBV12-5	TRBJ2-2	15	-	-	TGTGCTAGTGGTTTGGTAGAGGCAGGAGCCGGGGAGCTGTTTTTT	CASGLVEAGAGELFF
TRBV9	TRBJ2-1	13	-	once	TGTGCCAGCAGCGTAGTGGGGGGAGCTGAGCAGTTCTTC	CASSVVGGAEQFF
TRBV10-3	TRBJ2-1	13	-	-	TGTGCCGTAGGGTCGGCTAGCCTCAATGAGCAGTTCTTC	CAVGSASLNEQFF
TRBV5-6	TRBJ1-2	13	-	-	TGTGCCAGCAGCCGGGACGGGGATTATGGCTACACCTTC	CASSRDGDYGYTF
TRBV7-2	TRBJ2-5	12	-	once	TGTGCCAGCAGCTTATGGCGACAGACCCAGTACTTC	CASSLWRQTQYF
TRBV4-3	TRBJ2-2	15	TRBD2	once	TGCGCCAGCAGCCAACTCACTAGCGGGGCTACGGAGCTGTTTTTT	CASSQLTSGATELFF
TRBV6-4	TRBJ1-2	14	TRBD1	-	TGTGCCAGCAGCGCGACAGGGCAGGGCTATGGCTACACCTTC	CASSATGQGYGYTF
TRBV28	TRBJ1-4	15	-	few	TGTGCCAGCAGCCCTGCCGCAGGGAGGGCCGAAAAACTGTTTTTT	CASSPAAGRAEKLFF
TRBV4-3	TRBJ2-7	15	TRBD1	-	TGCGCCAGCAGCCAAGGAATGACAGGGGGATACGAGCAGTACTTC	CASSQGMTGGYEQYF
TRBV7-9	TRBJ1-6	14	-	once	TGTGCCAGCAGCTTAATAGGAGCTAATTCACCCCTCCACTTT	CASSLIGANSPLHF
TRBV2	TRBJ1-1	12	-	-	TGTGCCAGCAGCCGATCAAGCCCCAGCGCTTTCTTT	CASSRSSPSAFF
TRBV19	TRBJ2-1	17	TRBD2	-	TGTGCCAGTAGAGGGACTAGCGGCCTGCTTAGCTACAATGAGCAGTTCTTC	CASRGTSGLLSYNEQFF